The count of the clone carrying this TCR beta chain is one. No antigen is known for it. Sampled while nominally healthy, donors likely had unrecorded immune exposures. The PCR contained 60 Vbeta and 13 Jbeta primers. The method was immunoSEQ multiplex PCR; TCRdb's version includes in-frame clones alone and lacks a portion of them. The data contain under 170,000 clones, around 79% of them singletons. The data originate from a study of cytomegalovirus exposure and HLA in healthy donors. In the study overall: Samples from HLA-typed donors yielded some 85 million unique TCRs in an early data release. Study outcomes and limitations: In a later analysis, V- and J-gene trimming of beta chains associated with a DCLRE1C missense variant, replicated independently. The later analysis indicated that the majority of CMV-associated TCR beta chains appeared HLA-restricted.

The CDR3 length is 17 residues. From germline, CDR1 is SGHNT and CDR2 YYREEE (reference sequence). Deletions cut 3 bases from V and 2 bases from J, with 20 bases between. This sequence originates from a man over 45 in good health and CMV-seropositive. The J gene is TRBJ2-5, the V gene TRBV5-4, with D perhaps TRBD2 (6 bases). The sequencing input was PBMCs. CDR3 sequence reads: CASSSGGAGRGQETQYF. The CDR3 nucleotides read TGTGCCAGCAGCTCTGGCGGGGCAGGGCGAGGGCAAGAGACCCAGTACTTC.